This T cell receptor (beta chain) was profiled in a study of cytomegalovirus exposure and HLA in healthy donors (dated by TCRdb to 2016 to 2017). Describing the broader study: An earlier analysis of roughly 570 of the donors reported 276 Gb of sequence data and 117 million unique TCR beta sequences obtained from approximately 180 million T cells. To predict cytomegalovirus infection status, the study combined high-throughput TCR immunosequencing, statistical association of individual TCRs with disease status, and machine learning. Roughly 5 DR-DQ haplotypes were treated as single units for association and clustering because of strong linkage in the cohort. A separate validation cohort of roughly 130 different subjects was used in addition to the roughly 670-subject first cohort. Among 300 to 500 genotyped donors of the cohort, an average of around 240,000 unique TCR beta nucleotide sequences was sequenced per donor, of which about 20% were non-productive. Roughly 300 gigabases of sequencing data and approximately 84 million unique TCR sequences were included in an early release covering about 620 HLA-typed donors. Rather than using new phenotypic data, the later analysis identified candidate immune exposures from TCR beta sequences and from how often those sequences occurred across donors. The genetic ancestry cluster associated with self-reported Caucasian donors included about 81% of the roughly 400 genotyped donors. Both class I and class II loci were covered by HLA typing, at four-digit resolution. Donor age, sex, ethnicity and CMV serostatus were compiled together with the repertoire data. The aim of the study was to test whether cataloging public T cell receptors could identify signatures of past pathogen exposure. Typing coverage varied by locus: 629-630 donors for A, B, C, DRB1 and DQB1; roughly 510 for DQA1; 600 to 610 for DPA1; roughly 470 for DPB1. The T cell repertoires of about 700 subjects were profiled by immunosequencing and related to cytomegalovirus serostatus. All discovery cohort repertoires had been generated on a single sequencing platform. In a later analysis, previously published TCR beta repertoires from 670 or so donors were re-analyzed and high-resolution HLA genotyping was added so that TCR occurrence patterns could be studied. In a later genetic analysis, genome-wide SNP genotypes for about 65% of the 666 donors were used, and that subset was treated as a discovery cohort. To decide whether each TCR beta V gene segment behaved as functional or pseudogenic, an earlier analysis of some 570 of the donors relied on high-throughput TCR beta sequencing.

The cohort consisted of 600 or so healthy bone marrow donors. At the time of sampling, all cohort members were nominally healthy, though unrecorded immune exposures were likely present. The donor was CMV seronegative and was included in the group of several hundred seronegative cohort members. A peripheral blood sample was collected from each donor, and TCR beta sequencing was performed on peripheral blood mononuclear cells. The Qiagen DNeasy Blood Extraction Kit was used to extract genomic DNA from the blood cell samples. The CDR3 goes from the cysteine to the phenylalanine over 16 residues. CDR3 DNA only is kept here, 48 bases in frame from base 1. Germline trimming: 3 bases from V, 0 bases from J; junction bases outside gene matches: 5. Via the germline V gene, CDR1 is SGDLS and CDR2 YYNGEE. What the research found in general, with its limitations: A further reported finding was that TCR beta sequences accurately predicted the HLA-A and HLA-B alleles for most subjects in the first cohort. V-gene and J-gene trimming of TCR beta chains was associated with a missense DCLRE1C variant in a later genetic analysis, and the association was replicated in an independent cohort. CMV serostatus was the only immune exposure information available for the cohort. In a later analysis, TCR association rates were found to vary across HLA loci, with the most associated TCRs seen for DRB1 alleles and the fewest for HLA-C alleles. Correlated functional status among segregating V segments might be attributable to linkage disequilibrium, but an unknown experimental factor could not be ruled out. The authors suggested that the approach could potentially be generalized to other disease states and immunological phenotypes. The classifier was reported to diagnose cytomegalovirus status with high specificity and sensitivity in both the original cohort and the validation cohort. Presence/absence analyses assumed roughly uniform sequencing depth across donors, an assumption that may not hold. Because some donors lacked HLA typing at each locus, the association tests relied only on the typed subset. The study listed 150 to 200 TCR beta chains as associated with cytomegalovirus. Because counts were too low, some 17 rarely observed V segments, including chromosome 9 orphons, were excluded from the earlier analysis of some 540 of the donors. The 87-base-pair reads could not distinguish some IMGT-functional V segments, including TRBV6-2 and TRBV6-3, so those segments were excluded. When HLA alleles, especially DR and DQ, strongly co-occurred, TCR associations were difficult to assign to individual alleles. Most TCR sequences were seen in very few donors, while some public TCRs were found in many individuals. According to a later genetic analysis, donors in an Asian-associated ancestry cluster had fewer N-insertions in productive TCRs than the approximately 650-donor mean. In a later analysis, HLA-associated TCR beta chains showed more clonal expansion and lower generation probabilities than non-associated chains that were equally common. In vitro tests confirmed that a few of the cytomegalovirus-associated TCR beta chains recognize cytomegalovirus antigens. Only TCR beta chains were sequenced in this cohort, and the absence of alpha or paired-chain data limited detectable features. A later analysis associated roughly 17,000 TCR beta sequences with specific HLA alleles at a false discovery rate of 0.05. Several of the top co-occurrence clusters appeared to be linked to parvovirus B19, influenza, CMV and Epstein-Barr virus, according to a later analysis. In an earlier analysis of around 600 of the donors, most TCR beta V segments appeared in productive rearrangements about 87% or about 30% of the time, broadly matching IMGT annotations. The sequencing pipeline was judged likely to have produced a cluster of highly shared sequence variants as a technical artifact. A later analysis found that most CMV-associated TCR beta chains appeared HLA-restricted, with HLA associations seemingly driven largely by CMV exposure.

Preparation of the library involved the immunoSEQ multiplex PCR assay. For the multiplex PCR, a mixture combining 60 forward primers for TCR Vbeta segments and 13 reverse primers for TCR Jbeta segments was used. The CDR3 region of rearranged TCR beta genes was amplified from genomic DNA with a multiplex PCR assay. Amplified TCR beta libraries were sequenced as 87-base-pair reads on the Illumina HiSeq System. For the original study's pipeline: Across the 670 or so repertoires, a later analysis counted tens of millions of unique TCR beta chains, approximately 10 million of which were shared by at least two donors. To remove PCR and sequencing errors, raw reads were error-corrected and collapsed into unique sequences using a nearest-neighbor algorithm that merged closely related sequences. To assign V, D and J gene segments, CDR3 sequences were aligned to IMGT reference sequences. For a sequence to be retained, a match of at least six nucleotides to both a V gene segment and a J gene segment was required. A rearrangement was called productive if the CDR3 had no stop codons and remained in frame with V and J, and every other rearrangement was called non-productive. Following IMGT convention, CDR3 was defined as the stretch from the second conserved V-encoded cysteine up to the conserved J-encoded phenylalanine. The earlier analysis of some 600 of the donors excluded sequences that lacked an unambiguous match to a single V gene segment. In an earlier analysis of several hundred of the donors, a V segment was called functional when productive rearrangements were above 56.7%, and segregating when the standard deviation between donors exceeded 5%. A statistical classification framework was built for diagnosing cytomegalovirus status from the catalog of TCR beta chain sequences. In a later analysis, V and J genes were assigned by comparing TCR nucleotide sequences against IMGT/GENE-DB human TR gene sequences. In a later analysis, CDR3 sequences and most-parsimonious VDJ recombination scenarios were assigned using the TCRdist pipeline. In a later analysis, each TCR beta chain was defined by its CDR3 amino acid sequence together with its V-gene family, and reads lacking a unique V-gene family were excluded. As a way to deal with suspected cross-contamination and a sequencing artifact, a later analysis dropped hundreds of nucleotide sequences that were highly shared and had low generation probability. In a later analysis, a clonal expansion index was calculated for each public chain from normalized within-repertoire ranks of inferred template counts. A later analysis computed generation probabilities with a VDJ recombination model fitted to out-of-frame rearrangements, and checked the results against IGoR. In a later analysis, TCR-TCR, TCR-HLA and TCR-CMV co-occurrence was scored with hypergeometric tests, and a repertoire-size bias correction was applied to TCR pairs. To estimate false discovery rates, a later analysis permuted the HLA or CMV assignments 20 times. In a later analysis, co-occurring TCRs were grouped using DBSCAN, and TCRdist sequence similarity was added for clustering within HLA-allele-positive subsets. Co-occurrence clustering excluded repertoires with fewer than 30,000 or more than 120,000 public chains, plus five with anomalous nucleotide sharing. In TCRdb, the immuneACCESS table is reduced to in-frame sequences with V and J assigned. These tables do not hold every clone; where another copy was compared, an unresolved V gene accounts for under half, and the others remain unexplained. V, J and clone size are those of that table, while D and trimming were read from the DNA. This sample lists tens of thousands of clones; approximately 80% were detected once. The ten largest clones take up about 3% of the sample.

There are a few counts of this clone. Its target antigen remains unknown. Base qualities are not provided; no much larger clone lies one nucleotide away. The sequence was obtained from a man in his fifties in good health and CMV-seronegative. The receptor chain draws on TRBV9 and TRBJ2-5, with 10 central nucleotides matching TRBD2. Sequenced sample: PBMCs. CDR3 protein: CASSDASGGHQETQYF. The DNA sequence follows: TGTGCCAGCAGCGACGCTAGCGGGGGCCACCAAGAGACCCAGTACTTC.